The 5 T cell receptor beta chains presented below share a single source sample, sequenced in a study of T cell responses to AZD1222 COVID-19 vaccine. Assay used: immunoSEQ multiplex PCR; TCRdb lists only in-frame clones, some missing. The table includes approximately 180,000 clones, around 89% detected once. The specimen was peripheral blood, collected 28 days after the second AZD1222 dose. These TCRs come from an adult who received the AZD1222 COVID-19 vaccine.

Written as DNA, the CDR3 is TGTGCCAGCAGCCAAGATTTGGTGTACAATGAGCAGTTCTTC. It specifies CASSQDLVYNEQFF. V and J are TRBV3-1 (or the pseudogene TRBV3-2) and TRBJ2-1; no reliable D call. Trimming pared 0 bases from V and 4 bases from J, leaving 7 bases between. This CDR3 is 14 amino acids long. CDR1 is LGHDT, CDR2 YNNKEL, per germline (reference sequence).

The V and J genes are TRBV12-3 or TRBV12-4 and TRBJ2-7; 8 bases agree with TRBD1. The CDR3 totals 11 residues. The trim removed 5 bases at V and 10 bases at J, leaving 4 bases unmatched. The CDR3 loop is CASSHGQGQYF. The CDR3 DNA is TGTGCCAGCAGTCACGGACAGGGCCAGTACTTC.

This sequence joins TRBV27 and TRBJ1-2; no clear D. Germline V gene data show CDR1 as MNHEY and CDR2 as SMNVEV (reference sequence). V shed 11 bases and J shed 6 bases, with 16 bases lying between them. The CDR3 length is 12 residues. The DNA of the CDR3 is TGTGCCTCTACTCGTCCGGGAGATGGCTACACCTTC. This gives the protein CASTRPGDGYTF.

V gene TRBV5-8 combines with J gene TRBJ1-2; TRBD1 matches 7 bases. Germline values: CDR1 SGHTS, CDR2 YDEGEE. Unmatched junction bases numbered 0, after V lost 1 base and J lost 0 bases. The CDR3 has 14 amino acids. Written as DNA, the CDR3 is TGTGCCAGCAGCTTGACAGGGGCTAACTATGGCTACACCTTC. This encodes CASSLTGANYGYTF.

The gene calls are TRBV7-2 and TRBJ2-7; 13 nucleotides agree with TRBD2. The V gene's germline CDR1 is SGHTA and CDR2 FQGNSA. CDR3 length: 18 amino acids. The J segment lost 2 bases and the V segment lost 3 bases, leaving 10 bases of the junction unmatched. The CDR3 here is CASSLGLGLAGVPYEQYF. DNA for the CDR3: TGTGCCAGCAGCTTGGGTCTTGGACTAGCGGGAGTACCCTACGAGCAGTACTTC.